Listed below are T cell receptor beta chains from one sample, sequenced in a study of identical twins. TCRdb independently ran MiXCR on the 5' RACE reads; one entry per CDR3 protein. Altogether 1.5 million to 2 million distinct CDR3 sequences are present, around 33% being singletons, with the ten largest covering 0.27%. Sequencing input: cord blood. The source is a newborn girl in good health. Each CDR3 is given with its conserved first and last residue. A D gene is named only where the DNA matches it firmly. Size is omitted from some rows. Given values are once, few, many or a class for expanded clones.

cdr3_nt: TGTGCCAGCAGTGAGGAAACGGGGACAGCTAACTATGGCTACACCTTC; cdr3_aa: CASSEETGTANYGYTF; j_call: TRBJ1-2; clone_size: few; v_call: TRBV25-1; d_call: TRBD1
cdr3_nt: TGCGCCAGCCGTTCGACGACAGGGCCCTATGGCTACACCTTC; cdr3_aa: CASRSTTGPYGYTF; j_call: TRBJ1-2; clone_size: .; v_call: TRBV5-1; d_call: TRBD1
cdr3_nt: TGTGCCAGCAGCTTAGGGACTAGCGGGAGCTTTGAGACCCAGTACTTC; cdr3_aa: CASSLGTSGSFETQYF; j_call: TRBJ2-5; clone_size: many; v_call: TRBV7-8; d_call: TRBD2
cdr3_nt: TGCAGCGTTGAAGACAGGGATTACGACTATGGCTACACCTTC; cdr3_aa: CSVEDRDYDYGYTF; j_call: TRBJ1-2; clone_size: many; v_call: TRBV29-1; d_call: .
cdr3_nt: TGCGCCAGCAGCTCTAGCGGGAGACCAGAGACCCAGTACTTC; cdr3_aa: CASSSSGRPETQYF; j_call: TRBJ2-5; clone_size: .; v_call: TRBV5-1; d_call: TRBD2
cdr3_nt: TGTGCCAGCAGTCTTACGGTTATTGGTGGCTACACCTTC; cdr3_aa: CASSLTVIGGYTF; j_call: TRBJ1-2; clone_size: .; v_call: TRBV7-9; d_call: .
cdr3_nt: TGCGCCAGCAGCTTGGGGACGGTCCATGAAAAACTGTTTTTT; cdr3_aa: CASSLGTVHEKLFF; j_call: TRBJ1-4; clone_size: few; v_call: TRBV5-1; d_call: .
cdr3_nt: TGTGCCAGCAGCTTCGGTCCTCTAGCGTCAGATACGCAGTATTTT; cdr3_aa: CASSFGPLASDTQYF; j_call: TRBJ2-3; clone_size: few; v_call: TRBV7-2; d_call: .
cdr3_nt: TGTGCCAGCAGCACCGGGACTAGCGGTGAGCAGTTCTTC; cdr3_aa: CASSTGTSGEQFF; j_call: TRBJ2-1; clone_size: .; v_call: TRBV4-2; d_call: TRBD2
cdr3_nt: TGTGCCAGCAGCGACACTACAGATACGCAGTATTTT; cdr3_aa: CASSDTTDTQYF; j_call: TRBJ2-3; clone_size: few; v_call: TRBV6-1; d_call: .
cdr3_nt: TGCAGTGCTGAGGGACATGACTACGAGCAGTACTTC; cdr3_aa: CSAEGHDYEQYF; j_call: TRBJ2-7; clone_size: few; v_call: TRBV20-1; d_call: .
cdr3_nt: TGTGCCAGCAGTTCCCCGCGATTGGGGGGCACAGATACGCAGTATTTT; cdr3_aa: CASSSPRLGGTDTQYF; j_call: TRBJ2-3; clone_size: .; v_call: TRBV27; d_call: .
cdr3_nt: TGTGCCAGCAGTGCTTCGGGCAGCAATCAGCCCCAGCATTTT; cdr3_aa: CASSASGSNQPQHF; j_call: TRBJ1-5; clone_size: few; v_call: TRBV27; d_call: .
cdr3_nt: TGTGCCAGCAGTTACTCGCACGAGCAGTACTTC; cdr3_aa: CASSYSHEQYF; j_call: TRBJ2-7; clone_size: many; v_call: TRBV6-2/TRBV6-3; d_call: .
cdr3_nt: TGCAGTCCTCCGGGACTAGCGGTTCGGACCCAGTACTTC; cdr3_aa: CSPPGLAVRTQYF; j_call: TRBJ2-5; clone_size: .; v_call: TRBV20-1; d_call: TRBD2
cdr3_nt: TGCAGCGTTTTTGGGACTAACACAGATACGCAGTATTTT; cdr3_aa: CSVFGTNTDTQYF; j_call: TRBJ2-3; clone_size: .; v_call: TRBV29-1; d_call: TRBD2
cdr3_nt: TGTGCCAGCAGCTTAGAGGGGGCGGAGGATGAAAAACTGTTTTTT; cdr3_aa: CASSLEGAEDEKLFF; j_call: TRBJ1-4; clone_size: .; v_call: TRBV7-9; d_call: TRBD1
cdr3_nt: TGTGCCAGCAGATCGGGGAGAGATACGCAGTATTTT; cdr3_aa: CASRSGRDTQYF; j_call: TRBJ2-3; clone_size: many; v_call: TRBV28; d_call: .
cdr3_nt: TGTGCCAGCAGGGCCTTCGCGGGGACCCTACTTAACTATGGCTACACCTTC; cdr3_aa: CASRAFAGTLLNYGYTF; j_call: TRBJ1-2; clone_size: few; v_call: TRBV27; d_call: .
cdr3_nt: TGTGCTAGTGGTTTGGTAGGCGGTAGCGGGGCCTACGAGCAGTACTTC; cdr3_aa: CASGLVGGSGAYEQYF; j_call: TRBJ2-7; clone_size: .; v_call: TRBV12-5; d_call: TRBD2
cdr3_nt: TGCAGCGTTGTTGGGGCCCCGCTGGGAAGCACAGATACGCAGTATTTT; cdr3_aa: CSVVGAPLGSTDTQYF; j_call: TRBJ2-3; clone_size: once; v_call: TRBV29-1; d_call: .
cdr3_nt: TGTGCCAGCAGTTGGGACATCTTCTATGGCTACACCTTC; cdr3_aa: CASSWDIFYGYTF; j_call: TRBJ1-2; clone_size: .; v_call: TRBV6-5; d_call: .
cdr3_nt: TGTGCCAGCAGTTTACGACAGGTTTTGGTGTGTAGCGGCAATCAGCCCCAGCATTTT; cdr3_aa: CASSLRQVLVCSGNQPQHF; j_call: TRBJ1-5; clone_size: .; v_call: TRBV12-3/TRBV12-4; d_call: .
cdr3_nt: TGCAGTGCTAGAGATTACTTAACTAGCGGGGCAGATACGCAGTATTTT; cdr3_aa: CSARDYLTSGADTQYF; j_call: TRBJ2-3; clone_size: .; v_call: TRBV20-1; d_call: TRBD2
cdr3_nt: TGTGCCAGCAACCCGTTTGAAGCTTTCTTT; cdr3_aa: CASNPFEAFF; j_call: TRBJ1-1; clone_size: once; v_call: TRBV27; d_call: .
cdr3_nt: TGCAGTGCTAGAGAGGGACAGGGGTTTATCAATGAGCAGTTCTTC; cdr3_aa: CSAREGQGFINEQFF; j_call: TRBJ2-1; clone_size: .; v_call: TRBV20-1; d_call: TRBD1
cdr3_nt: TGTGCCAGCAGCGGAGCCAAAAACATTCAGTACTTC; cdr3_aa: CASSGAKNIQYF; j_call: TRBJ2-4; clone_size: many; v_call: TRBV9; d_call: .
cdr3_nt: TGTGCCAGCAGCCGAGGACGGGACTCTGGAAACACCATATATTTT; cdr3_aa: CASSRGRDSGNTIYF; j_call: TRBJ1-3; clone_size: .; v_call: TRBV11-1; d_call: .
cdr3_nt: TGCAGCGTTGAAGTTGGGACCTACTTAAGGAACGAGCAGTACTTC; cdr3_aa: CSVEVGTYLRNEQYF; j_call: TRBJ2-7; clone_size: many; v_call: TRBV29-1; d_call: .
cdr3_nt: TGTGCCAGCAGCCATCAACAGGGTACTAGTGGCAATCAGCCCCAGCATTTT; cdr3_aa: CASSHQQGTSGNQPQHF; j_call: TRBJ1-5; clone_size: .; v_call: TRBV3-1; d_call: .
cdr3_nt: TGTGCCAGCAGCCAAGATGGCGGGGACGGCGAAGCTTTCTTT; cdr3_aa: CASSQDGGDGEAFF; j_call: TRBJ1-1; clone_size: few; v_call: TRBV4-2; d_call: .
cdr3_nt: TGCAGCGTTGGGGTTGGCCTCGGGAGTAACTATGGCTACACCTTC; cdr3_aa: CSVGVGLGSNYGYTF; j_call: TRBJ1-2; clone_size: .; v_call: TRBV29-1; d_call: .
cdr3_nt: TGCAGTGGACCCGGGAAGATGAACACTGAAGCTTTCTTT; cdr3_aa: CSGPGKMNTEAFF; j_call: TRBJ1-1; clone_size: .; v_call: TRBV20-1; d_call: .
cdr3_nt: TGTGCCAGCAGTTACGACAGGGAAGTTTCACCCCTCCACTTT; cdr3_aa: CASSYDREVSPLHF; j_call: TRBJ1-6; clone_size: few; v_call: TRBV27; d_call: TRBD1
cdr3_nt: TGTGCCAGCTCCTGGGATTCAAATAGCAATCAGCCCCAGCATTTT; cdr3_aa: CASSWDSNSNQPQHF; j_call: TRBJ1-5; clone_size: .; v_call: TRBV18; d_call: .
cdr3_nt: TGCAGTGCTAGGGGACCCTTTGACACTGAAGCTTTCTTT; cdr3_aa: CSARGPFDTEAFF; j_call: TRBJ1-1; clone_size: .; v_call: TRBV20-1; d_call: .
cdr3_nt: TGTGCCAGCTCTCGCGGACAGTTTCCTAACTATGGCTACACCTTC; cdr3_aa: CASSRGQFPNYGYTF; j_call: TRBJ1-2; clone_size: .; v_call: TRBV18; d_call: .
cdr3_nt: TGTGCCAGCTCACCAACGCGTTCACCCCTCCACTTT; cdr3_aa: CASSPTRSPLHF; j_call: TRBJ1-6; clone_size: few; v_call: TRBV18; d_call: .
cdr3_nt: TGCGCCAGCAGTGGAGCGGGACGAGATACGCAGCATTTT; cdr3_aa: CASSGAGRDTQHF; j_call: TRBJ1-5; clone_size: .; v_call: TRBV5-1; d_call: .
cdr3_nt: TGTGCCAGCAGCTTAGCCTTAGCGGGGAAGGCGAACACCGGGGAGCTGTTTTTT; cdr3_aa: CASSLALAGKANTGELFF; j_call: TRBJ2-2; clone_size: .; v_call: TRBV7-2; d_call: TRBD2
cdr3_nt: TGTGCCAGCAGGGGGACAGTTAGCACAGATACGCAGTATTTT; cdr3_aa: CASRGTVSTDTQYF; j_call: TRBJ2-3; clone_size: .; v_call: TRBV6-1; d_call: TRBD1
cdr3_nt: TGCGCCAGCAGACAGACAGGGAACTATGGCTACACCTTC; cdr3_aa: CASRQTGNYGYTF; j_call: TRBJ1-2; clone_size: many; v_call: TRBV4-1; d_call: TRBD1
cdr3_nt: TGTGCCAGCAGCTTCGAACAGGGGGAGATATTAAGGGCCAAAGAGACCCAGTACTTC; cdr3_aa: CASSFEQGEILRAKETQYF; j_call: TRBJ2-5; clone_size: once; v_call: TRBV7-9; d_call: TRBD1
cdr3_nt: TGTGCCAGCAGTTTGCGGGTGGGAGATACGCAGTATTTT; cdr3_aa: CASSLRVGDTQYF; j_call: TRBJ2-3; clone_size: many; v_call: TRBV27; d_call: .
cdr3_nt: TGCAGCGTTGCACCCCGGGACAGGAACTACAATGAAAAACTGTTTTTT; cdr3_aa: CSVAPRDRNYNEKLFF; j_call: TRBJ1-4; clone_size: .; v_call: TRBV29-1; d_call: TRBD1
cdr3_nt: TGCAGCGTGGGGACAGGGCTGGACTCCTACGAGCAGTACTTC; cdr3_aa: CSVGTGLDSYEQYF; j_call: TRBJ2-7; clone_size: .; v_call: TRBV29-1; d_call: TRBD1
cdr3_nt: TGCAGTGCTAGGGGCTATATCTATGGCTACACCTTC; cdr3_aa: CSARGYIYGYTF; j_call: TRBJ1-2; clone_size: few; v_call: TRBV20-1; d_call: .